These 22 T cell receptor beta chains were sequenced from one sample in a study of cytomegalovirus exposure and HLA in healthy donors. The study ran its PCR with 60 Vbeta and 13 Jbeta primers. TCRdb keeps only in-frame clones here, not all; method: immunoSEQ multiplex PCR. Of fewer than 140,000 clones detected, around 82% appear once; the ten largest clones hold 1.6%. The sequenced sample was PBMCs. The receptors here all came from a man aged 50-60 years in good health and CMV-seronegative.

The chain carries TRBV6-1 and TRBJ1-1; D is unresolved. This CDR3 has 13 amino acids. Trimming removed 5 bases from V and 1 base from J, with 8 bases in between. CDR1 and CDR2 from the germline V gene are MNHNS and SASEGT. The CDR3 loop reads CASSFAGNTEAFF. Written as DNA, the CDR3 is TGTGCCAGCAGTTTCGCGGGGAACACTGAAGCTTTCTTT.

The chain is built from TRBV9 and TRBJ1-6; 7 bases fit TRBD1. The CDR3 runs to 14 residues. V gave up 4 bases and J gave up 14 bases; unmatched junction bases: 12. Looked up from germline, CDR1 is SGDLS and CDR2 is YYNGEE. The CDR3 spells CASSTGDGGWALHF. The CDR3 region has the DNA TGTGCCAGCAGCACAGGGGACGGAGGTTGGGCCCTCCACTTT. Supplemented by reference TRBV9 and TRBJ1-6, the full variable domain reads DSGVTQTPKHLITATGQRVTLRCSPRSGDLSVYWYQQSLDQGLQFLIQYYNGEERAKGNILERFSAQQFPDLHSELNLSSLELGDSALYFCASSTGDGGWALHFGNGTRLTVT.

The gene calls are TRBV6-5 and TRBJ1-4, with 9 bases that match TRBD1. In germline, CDR1 is MNHEY, CDR2 SVGAGI. This CDR3 is built from 15 residues. Trimming at V came to 5 bases and at J to 4 bases, leaving 5 bases not matched to a gene. In nucleotides, the CDR3 is TGTGCCAGCAGTCGCGGGACAGGGAGTAATGAAAAACTGTTTTTT. It specifies CASSRGTGSNEKLFF.

This sequence joins TRBV2 and TRBJ1-6; 9 positions agree with TRBD1. J gave up 8 bases and V 6 bases, and 2 bases lay outside the gene matches. The CDR3 length is 13 residues. The germline CDR1 and CDR2 sequences are SNHLY and FYNNEI. CDR3 DNA sequence: TGTGCCAGCAGCCGACAGGGGGATTCACCCCTCCACTTT. Amino acids: CASSRQGDSPLHF.

This sequence joins TRBV21-1 and TRBJ1-6; TRBD1 is the table's D call and was not checked against the DNA. TRBV21-1 is tagged as a pseudogene. This CDR3 is 15 amino acids long. The CDR3 DNA reads TGTGCCAGACCCCAGGTGGGTTCCTATAATTCACCCCTCCACTTT. Its translation: CARPQVGSYNSPLHF.

This clone was seen a handful of times. The chain employs TRBV7-2 and TRBJ1-6, with a tentative D call TRBD1 (6 bases). This CDR3 region has 16 residues. Per the germline V gene, CDR1 is SGHTA and CDR2 is FQGNSA. V lost 2 bases to trimming and J lost 6 bases, with 14 bases between them. The CDR3 nucleotides read TGTGCCAGCAGCTTATACGGTGGACAGTTTAATTCACCCCTCCACTTT. Its protein product is CASSLYGGQFNSPLHF.

Only one count was recorded for this clone. The rearrangement joins TRBV5-1 to TRBJ2-5; 7 nucleotides line up with TRBD2. CDR1 is SGHRS and CDR2 is YFSETQ in the germline V gene. CDR3 length equals 11 residues. Trimming cost V 7 bases and J 3 bases; bases outside gene matches: 0. CDR3 loop: CASAGEETQYF. In DNA form, the CDR3 reads TGCGCCAGCGCGGGGGAAGAGACCCAGTACTTC. Together with reference TRBV5-1 and TRBJ2-5, the CDR3 gives the full variable domain: KAGVTQTPRYLIKTRGQQVTLSCSPISGHRSVSWYQQTPGQGLQFLFEYFSETQRNKGNFPGRFSGRQFSNSRSEMNVSTLELGDSALYLCASAGEETQYFGPGTRLLVL.

V and J are TRBV19 and TRBJ2-5; possibly TRBD2 for D (6 bases). In germline, CDR1 is LNHDA, CDR2 SQIVND (reference sequence). The CDR3 length is 13 residues. The V end was cut by 4 bases, the J end by 4 bases, with 10 bases between. In DNA form, the CDR3 reads TGTGCCAGTAGTAGCGGGCGGGGAGAGACCCAGTACTTC. Protein product: CASSSGRGETQYF.

This clone has only a few counts. This rearrangement joins TRBV2 to TRBJ2-3; D is unresolved. Trimming stripped 3 bases from V and 0 bases from J, with 16 bases between. CDR1 and CDR2 (germline): SNHLY, FYNNEI. CDR3 size: 17 residues. The CDR3 DNA is TGTGCCAGCAGTGACGGTCGAGGTTTTGTTAGCACAGATACGCAGTATTTT. Translating gives CASSDGRGFVSTDTQYF. The entire variable domain, with the rest obtained from reference TRBV2 and TRBJ2-3, is as follows: EPEVTQTPSHQVTQMGQEVILRCVPISNHLYFYWYRQILGQKVEFLVSFYNNEISEKSEIFDDQFSVERPDGSNFTLKIRSTKLEDSAMYFCASSDGRGFVSTDTQYFGPGTRLTVL.

The chain employs TRBV27 and TRBJ2-1, with 7 bases lining up with TRBD2. The length of the CDR3 is 13 residues. CDR1 and CDR2 from the germline V gene are MNHEY and SMNVEV (reference sequence). The V gene end was trimmed by 8 bases and the J gene end by 4 bases; junction bases not matched to a gene: 5. CDR3 DNA: TGTGCCAGCCGGGGGGATATTTACAATGAGCAGTTCTTC. Residues: CASRGDIYNEQFF.

The rearrangement uses TRBV7-6 and TRBJ2-5, with 8 bases lining up with TRBD2. Unmatched junction bases numbered 6, after V lost 6 bases and J lost 3 bases. CDR1 is SGHVS, CDR2 FNYEAQ, per germline. There are 14 residues in the CDR3. The CDR3 DNA follows: TGTGCCAGCAGTCCCGGGACTAGAAAAGAGACCCAGTACTTC. It codes for CASSPGTRKETQYF.

The CDR3 here is CASSPAGGITSSTDTQYF. CDR3 bases: TGTGCCAGCAGTCCAGCGGGGGGAATAACCAGCAGCACAGATACGCAGTATTTT. V is TRBV5-4 and J is TRBJ2-3; 9 positions agree with TRBD2. The CDR3 totals 18 residues. The trim removed 5 bases at V and 0 bases at J, leaving 13 bases unmatched. Germline V gives CDR1 SGHNT, CDR2 YYREEE (reference sequence). The full variable domain, with the rest looked up from reference TRBV5-4 and TRBJ2-3, is ETGVTQSPTHLIKTRGQQVTLRCSSQSGHNTVSWYQQALGQGPQFIFQYYREEENGRGNFPPRFSGLQFPNYSSELNVNALELDDSALYLCASSPAGGITSSTDTQYFGPGTRLTVL.

The rearrangement links TRBV7-2 to TRBJ2-7; 9 positions agree with TRBD2. CDR3 size: 15 residues. After removal of 4 bases from V and 3 bases from J, the junction contained 7 bases not matched to a gene. Germline V gene data show CDR1 as SGHTA and CDR2 as FQGNSA. CDR3: CASSSGLAYYYEQYF. CDR3 sequence (DNA): TGTGCCAGCAGCTCGGGACTAGCCTATTACTACGAGCAGTACTTC.

The chain has TRBV6-5 and TRBJ1-1, with D hard to call. CDR3 length: 12 residues. The ends were cut back, 9 bases at V and 5 bases at J, with 13 bases in the middle. Germline lookup yields CDR1 MNHEY and CDR2 SVGAGI. This CDR3 reads CASRESGTEAFF. The DNA for the CDR3 is TGTGCCAGTAGGGAGTCGGGAACTGAAGCTTTCTTT.

The rearrangement joins TRBV6-5 to TRBJ1-3, with 11 bases matching TRBD1. Per the germline V gene, CDR1 is MNHEY and CDR2 is SVGAGI. The CDR3 sequence is 15 residues long. V dropped 4 bases and J dropped 3; count of bases not matched to a gene: 2. CDR3 nucleotides: TGTGCCAGCAGTTCGGACAGGGGGCATGGAAACACCATATATTTT. Translating gives CASSSDRGHGNTIYF.

CDR3 bases: TGTGCCAGCAGTGAACCCAGATTTAATGAAAAACTGTTTTTT. It specifies CASSEPRFNEKLFF. This chain uses TRBV6-1 with TRBJ1-4; D gene uncertain. The CDR3 totals 14 residues. Germline V lookup: CDR1 MNHNS, CDR2 SASEGT. Deletions cut 2 bases from V and 4 bases from J, with 8 bases between.

This CDR3 reads CASSFDGRTGELFF. CDR3 sequence (DNA): TGCGCCAGCAGCTTCGACGGGAGGACCGGGGAGCTGTTTTTT. This rearrangement joins TRBV5-1 to TRBJ2-2; 7 positions agree with TRBD2. In germline, CDR1 is SGHRS, CDR2 YFSETQ. CDR3 length equals 14 residues. Unmatched junction bases numbered 3, after V lost 2 bases and J lost 5 bases.

The chain couples TRBV11-2 to TRBJ1-2, with D possibly being TRBD1 (5 bases). The CDR3 runs to 15 residues. The V end lost 2 bases, the J end lost 3 bases, and 13 bases lay between the germline ends. CDR1 and CDR2 (germline): SGHAT, FQNNGV. The CDR3 loop is CASSLNRWIDYGYTF. The CDR3 DNA follows: TGTGCCAGCAGCTTAAACAGGTGGATAGACTATGGCTACACCTTC. Full variable domain (outside the CDR3, taken from reference TRBV11-2 and TRBJ1-2): EAGVAQSPRYKIIEKRQSVAFWCNPISGHATLYWYQQILGQGPKLLIQFQNNGVVDDSQLPKDRFSAERLKGVDSTLKIQPAKLEDSAVYLCASSLNRWIDYGYTFGSGTRLTVV.

This chain uses TRBV2 with TRBJ1-2; no firm D call. Germline CDR1 and CDR2: SNHLY and FYNNEI. The CDR3 is made up of 14 amino acids. V gave up 1 base and J gave up 2 bases, with 8 bases separating them. This CDR3 reads CASSEGSLNYGYTF. CDR3 sequence (DNA): TGTGCCAGCAGTGAAGGTTCCCTAAACTATGGCTACACCTTC.

This clone was observed a few times. The chain uses TRBV6-1 and TRBJ1-1; tentatively, D is TRBD1 (5 bases). Germline lookup yields CDR1 MNHNS and CDR2 SASEGT. This CDR3 is built from 14 residues. The ends were cut back, 5 bases at V and 5 bases at J, with 15 bases in the middle. The CDR3 loop is CASSPSGGRTEAFF. The DNA of the CDR3 is TGTGCCAGCAGTCCCAGTGGGGGGAGGACTGAAGCTTTCTTT.

The J gene is TRBJ2-3, the V gene TRBV7-3, with D perhaps TRBD1 (6 bases). This CDR3 is built from 13 residues. Germline V CDR1 and CDR2: SGHTA, FQGTGA. Trimming stripped 4 bases from V and 6 bases from J, with 11 bases between. The CDR3 sequence is CASSSSRGDTQYF. The CDR3 DNA reads TGTGCCAGCAGCTCTAGTAGGGGGGATACGCAGTATTTT.

The chain carries TRBV29-1 and TRBJ2-2, with D uncertain. Between the trimmed V and J ends, which lost 4 bases and 4 bases, there was a span of 10 bases. The germline CDR1 and CDR2 sequences are SQVTM and ANQGSEA. The CDR3 runs to 13 residues. Written as DNA, the CDR3 is TGCAGCGTTGGTCAGACTTTCACCGGGGAGCTGTTTTTT. Translated, it gives CSVGQTFTGELFF.